This T cell receptor (beta chain) was identified during a study of cytomegalovirus exposure and HLA in healthy donors (dated by TCRdb to the late 2010s). Concerning the study at large: According to an earlier analysis of 587 of the donors, about 179 million T cells yielded 90 million to 130 million unique TCR beta sequences and 250 to 350 Gb of sequence data. Roughly 300 gigabases of sequencing data and tens of millions of unique TCR sequences were included in an early release covering 500 to 750 HLA-typed donors. Among the roughly 400 genotyped donors, roughly 80% belonged to the genetic ancestry cluster associated with self-reported Caucasian donors. The study was designed to test whether signatures of past pathogen exposure could be identified by cataloging public T cell receptors. The study profiled the T cell repertoires of around 700 subjects by immunosequencing and related them to cytomegalovirus serostatus. Along with the 666-subject first cohort, a separate validation cohort of over a hundred different subjects was used. To predict cytomegalovirus infection status, the study combined high-throughput TCR immunosequencing, statistical association of individual TCRs with disease status, and machine learning. In a later analysis, previously published TCR beta repertoires from 666 donors were re-analyzed and high-resolution HLA genotyping was added so that TCR occurrence patterns could be studied. In the later analysis, no new phenotypic data were used to find candidate immune exposures; instead, reliance was placed on TCR beta sequences and their occurrence across donors. An earlier analysis of 587 of the donors used high-throughput TCR beta sequencing to judge whether each TCR beta V gene segment behaved as functional or pseudogenic. Donor age, sex, ethnicity and CMV serostatus were collected together with the repertoire data. Genome-wide SNP genotypes for about 60% of the roughly 700 donors were used in a later genetic analysis, which treated that subset as a discovery cohort. All discovery cohort repertoires had been generated using a single sequencing platform. Both class I and class II loci were covered by HLA typing, at four-digit resolution. The number of typed donors differed by locus: 629-630 for A, B, C, DRB1 and DQB1; approximately 520 for DQA1; 606 for DPA1; and 400 to 480 for DPB1. A handful of DR-DQ haplotypes were handled as single units for association and clustering because linkage in the cohort was strong. Among 350 to 400 genotyped donors of the cohort, an average of roughly 240,000 unique TCR beta nucleotide sequences were sequenced per donor, roughly 18% of them non-productive. Broader findings and caveats from the paper: Only TCR beta chains were sequenced in this cohort, and the absence of alpha or paired-chain data limited detectable features. An association between a missense DCLRE1C variant and V-gene and J-gene trimming of TCR beta chains was found in a later genetic analysis and replicated in an independent cohort. In an earlier analysis of about 600 of the donors, most TCR beta V segments appeared in productive rearrangements about 87% or about 30% of the time, broadly matching IMGT annotations. Because counts were too low, seventeen rarely observed V segments, including chromosome 9 orphons, were excluded from the earlier analysis of a few hundred of the donors. A further reported finding was that TCR beta sequences accurately predicted the HLA-A and HLA-B alleles for most subjects in the first cohort. Presence/absence analyses assumed roughly uniform sequencing depth across donors, an assumption that may not hold. Three of the identified cytomegalovirus-associated TCR beta chains were confirmed in vitro to be specific for cytomegalovirus antigens. According to a later analysis, most CMV-associated TCR beta chains appeared to be HLA-restricted, and the HLA associations seemed to be driven largely by CMV exposure. When HLA alleles, especially DR and DQ, strongly co-occurred, attributing TCR associations to individual alleles was difficult. The classifier was reported to diagnose cytomegalovirus status with high specificity and sensitivity in both the original and validation cohorts. In the study, roughly 160 TCR beta chains were listed as associated with cytomegalovirus. Compared with the roughly 670-donor mean, donors in an Asian-associated ancestry cluster had fewer N-insertions in productive TCRs, according to a later genetic analysis. A cluster of highly shared sequence variants was judged likely to be a technical artifact of the sequencing pipeline. Correlated functional status among segregating V segments might reflect linkage disequilibrium, but an unknown experimental factor could not be ruled out. A later analysis found that TCR association rates varied across HLA loci, with DRB1 alleles showing the most associated TCRs and HLA-C alleles the fewest. Some IMGT-functional V segments, including TRBV6-2 and TRBV6-3, could not be told apart with the 87-base-pair reads, so those segments were excluded. A later analysis found that HLA-associated TCR beta chains were more clonally expanded and had lower generation probabilities than equally common non-associated chains. Most TCR sequences were seen in very few donors, while some public TCRs were found in many individuals. CMV serostatus was the only immune exposure information available for the cohort. It was suggested by the authors that the approach could potentially be generalized to other disease states and immunological phenotypes. HLA typing was unavailable for some donors at each locus, so association tests used only the typed subset. At a false discovery rate of 0.05, a later analysis linked about 17,000 TCR beta sequences to specific HLA alleles. A later analysis reported that several top co-occurrence clusters appeared linked to parvovirus B19, influenza, CMV and Epstein-Barr virus.

From cysteine to phenylalanine, the CDR3 is 16 amino acids long. The entry retains the CDR3 DNA only, 48 bases that are in frame from base 1. Relative to germline, V is missing 1 base and J is missing 5 bases, with 4 bases of the junction outside any gene match. Looking up the germline V gene yields CDR1 SGHTA and CDR2 FQGNSA. The cohort comprised hundreds of healthy bone marrow donors. At the time of sampling, all cohort members were nominally healthy, though unrecorded immune exposures were likely present. The donor tested CMV seronegative and was one of the 352 seronegative cohort members. Every donor gave a peripheral blood sample, and the peripheral blood mononuclear cells from that sample were used for TCR beta sequencing. Genomic DNA was extracted from the blood cell samples with the Qiagen DNeasy Blood Extraction Kit. With regard to this clone: It has no known antigen specificity. Base qualities were left out, and no much larger clone turns up one base away.

Receptors were amplified or captured by the immunoSEQ multiplex PCR assay. A mixture of 60 forward primers for TCR Vbeta segments and 13 reverse primers for TCR Jbeta segments was used in the multiplex PCR. The CDR3 region of rearranged TCR beta genes was amplified from genomic DNA with a multiplex PCR assay. On the Illumina HiSeq System, the amplified TCR beta libraries were sequenced as 87-base-pair reads. Per the authors' processing: A later analysis counted about 80 million unique TCR beta chains across the 670 or so repertoires, and some 12 million of these chains were shared by at least two donors. Raw reads were error-corrected and collapsed into unique sequences with a nearest-neighbor algorithm that merged closely related sequences to remove PCR and sequencing errors. V, D and J gene segments were assigned by aligning CDR3 sequences to IMGT reference sequences. For a sequence to be retained, a match of at least six nucleotides was required to both a V gene segment and a J gene segment. Rearrangements were classified as productive when the CDR3 lacked stop codons and remained in frame with V and J, and all other rearrangements were classified as non-productive. Following IMGT convention, CDR3 was defined as the stretch from the second conserved V-encoded cysteine to the conserved J-encoded phenylalanine. In an earlier analysis of approximately 500 of the donors, sequences lacking an unambiguous match to a single V gene segment were excluded. An earlier analysis of several hundred of the donors called V segments functional above 56.7% productive rearrangements and segregating when the between-donor standard deviation exceeded 5%. A statistical classification framework was built to diagnose cytomegalovirus status from the catalog of TCR beta chain sequences. V and J gene assignment, in a later analysis, came from comparing TCR nucleotide sequences with IMGT/GENE-DB human TR gene sequences. The TCRdist pipeline was used in a later analysis to assign CDR3 sequences and most-parsimonious VDJ recombination scenarios. A later analysis defined each TCR beta chain by its CDR3 amino acid sequence plus V-gene family, and excluded reads lacking a unique V-gene family. A later analysis removed 592 highly shared, low-generation-probability nucleotide sequences to deal with suspected cross-contamination and a sequencing artifact. A later analysis calculated a clonal expansion index for each public chain from normalized within-repertoire ranks of inferred template counts. In a later analysis, generation probabilities were computed using a VDJ recombination model fitted to out-of-frame rearrangements, and the results were checked against IGoR. In a later analysis, hypergeometric tests were used to score TCR-TCR, TCR-HLA and TCR-CMV co-occurrence, with a repertoire-size bias correction applied to TCR pairs. A later analysis estimated false discovery rates by permuting HLA or CMV assignments 20 times. A later analysis grouped co-occurring TCRs with DBSCAN, adding TCRdist sequence similarity when clustering within HLA-allele-positive subsets. For co-occurrence clustering, repertoires with fewer than 30,000 or more than 120,000 public chains were excluded, along with five or six repertoires with anomalous nucleotide sharing. Imported from immuneACCESS, the table was reduced by TCRdb to in-frame sequences with V and J called. These copies leave out some clones; in studies compared against another copy, an unresolved V gene accounts for under half, and the cause of the remainder is not known. Clone size and the V and J calls come from that table; the DNA yielded D and trimming. The sample table contains 100,000 to 150,000 clones; only one count was recorded for about 81% of them. The top ten constitute 0.95% to 1.4% of the sample.

The sequenced material came from PBMCs. The sequence joins TRBV7-2 to TRBJ2-3, with TRBD2 identical over 12 junction bases. This clonotype was obtained from a woman aged 25 to 45 in good health and CMV-seronegative. The DNA sequence is as follows: TGTGCCAGCAGCTTAGGTACTAGCGGGAGGAAAGATACGCAGTATTTT. Its coded protein is CASSLGTSGRKDTQYF.